This T cell receptor beta chain is drawn from a study of T cells in Graves' hyperthyroidism and ophthalmopathy. Overall study context: Peripheral blood was taken when the disease was first diagnosed, before any treatment began.

TCR beta CDR3 sequences were amplified from RNA transcripts. TCR CDR3 regions were first amplified by RT-PCR with HTBI primers. TCRdb ran MiXCR on the multiplex PCR reads and lists one entry per CDR3 protein. The sample consists of fewer than 700,000 distinct CDR3 sequences, 15% to 20% of them appearing once. Exclusion of a patient resulted from uncontrolled infection, other autoimmune disease, pregnancy or lactation. The CDR3 is 17 amino acids. V trimming: 5 bases; J trimming: 2 bases; junction bases outside the gene matches: 13. Germline CDR1 reads SGHTA; CDR2 reads FQGNSA. This clonotype came up many times.

Material: blood. This sequence was found in a woman under 30 with Graves' ophthalmopathy. The chain combines TRBV7-2 with TRBJ2-5, with 8 positions matching TRBD1. CDR3 in DNA: TGTGCCAGCAGCCTTACATCCTTGGACAGGGCACAAGAGACCCAGTACTTC. Its translation: CASSLTSLDRAQETQYF.